Shown below are 18 T cell receptor beta chains from a single sample sequenced in a study of sequential checkpoint blockade in melanoma. Specified treatment: randomized to nivolumab then ipilimumab (arm A) or the reverse (arm B). The assay was immunoSEQ multiplex PCR, and TCRdb's table has in-frame clones only and misses some. The table has under 20,000 clones, approximately 72% seen once. Sequencing was performed on CD8+ T cells sorted from blood (inferred from file names), taken from a patient given nivolumab and ipilimumab in sequence. Receptor source: a human donor with melanoma.

This clone showed up just a few times. The rearrangement joins TRBV7-8 to TRBJ1-1; the D gene is possibly TRBD1 (5 bases). V was cut by 2 bases and J by 7 bases, with 8 bases left in between. In germline, CDR1 is SGHVS, CDR2 FQNEAQ. This CDR3 has 12 residues. CDR3 loop: CASSLQGGEAFF. The CDR3 DNA reads as TGTGCCAGCAGCTTACAGGGCGGTGAAGCTTTCTTT.

J is TRBJ1-2 and V is TRBV19; no definite D call. There are 15 residues in the CDR3. In germline, CDR1 is LNHDA, CDR2 SQIVND (reference sequence). V lost 1 base and J 2 bases, leaving 11 bases between the germline ends. In nucleotides, the CDR3 is TGTGCCAGTAGTATAGGTGGAGAAGGCAACTATGGCTACACCTTC. It codes for CASSIGGEGNYGYTF. Full variable domain (rest looked up from reference TRBV19 and TRBJ1-2): DGGITQSPKYLFRKEGQNVTLSCEQNLNHDAMYWYRQDPGQGLRLIYYSQIVNDFQKGDIAEGYSVSREKKESFPLTVTSAQKNPTAFYLCASSIGGEGNYGYTFGSGTRLTVV.

V gene TRBV7-9 combines with J gene TRBJ2-7; weak D call: TRBD2 (5 bases). V lost 1 base to trimming and J lost 0 bases, with 10 bases between them. The germline V gene encodes CDR1 SEHNR and CDR2 FQNEAQ (reference sequence). This CDR3 is built from 15 residues. The CDR3 protein is CASSLVAGSSYEQYF. CDR3 DNA sequence: TGTGCCAGCAGCTTAGTGGCGGGTAGCTCCTACGAGCAGTACTTC.

The chain has TRBV11-2 and TRBJ2-7; TRBD1 might be the D (5 bases). Trimming removed 5 bases from V and 0 bases from J, with 14 bases in between. This CDR3 comprises 15 residues. The germline CDR1 and CDR2 sequences are SGHAT and FQNNGV. DNA of the CDR3: TGTGCCAGCAGCCTTGACAGCTGGAGCTCCTACGAGCAGTACTTC. Amino acid sequence: CASSLDSWSSYEQYF.

The chain carries TRBV5-1 and TRBJ1-5; 9 bases are a match to TRBD1. The junction had 4 bases not matched to a gene; V was cut back by 4 bases and J by 2 bases. In germline, CDR1 is SGHRS, CDR2 YFSETQ. The CDR3 covers 15 residues. The CDR3 DNA is TGCGCCAGCAGCCGGACAGGGGACGGCAATCAGCCCCAGCATTTT. It yields the protein CASSRTGDGNQPQHF.

The V gene is TRBV5-4, the J gene TRBJ1-1; the D gene is possibly TRBD1 (5 bases). Germline V gene data show CDR1 as SGHNT and CDR2 as YYREEE (reference sequence). V was clipped by 6 bases and J by 1 base, with 10 bases between them. This CDR3 is built from 13 residues. The CDR3, as DNA: TGTGCCAGCAACTCGGGGGGGAACACTGAAGCTTTCTTT. This gives the protein CASNSGGNTEAFF.

This clone was picked up a small number of times. The chain couples TRBV5-6 to TRBJ2-7, with D unclear. With 1 base removed from V and 2 bases from J, the gap between germline ends came to 4 bases. CDR1 is SGHDT and CDR2 is YYEEEE in the germline V gene. CDR3 length: 12 amino acids. The CDR3 here is CASSLPAYEQYF. The CDR3 coding sequence is TGTGCCAGCAGCTTGCCTGCCTACGAGCAGTACTTC. Complete variable domain (other parts from reference TRBV5-6 and TRBJ2-7): DAGVTQSPTHLIKTRGQQVTLRCSPKSGHDTVSWYQQALGQGPQFIFQYYEEEERQRGNFPDRFSGHQFPNYSSELNVNALLLGDSALYLCASSLPAYEQYFGPGTRLTVT.

J is TRBJ1-6 and V is TRBV28; unclear D gene. The CDR3 loop spans 13 amino acids. Trimming cost V 6 bases and J 5 bases, with 8 bases left between them. The germline CDR1 and CDR2 sequences are MDHEN and SYDVKM. The CDR3 is CASRPPDNSPLHF. The DNA for the CDR3 is TGTGCCAGCAGGCCGCCGGATAATTCACCCCTCCACTTT.

The chain has TRBV15 and TRBJ1-2, with TRBD1 matching over 8 bases. Trimming removed 4 bases from V and 4 bases from J; junction bases left unmatched: 14. CDR3 length equals 17 residues. Germline assignment: CDR1 LNHNV and CDR2 YYDKDF (reference sequence). The CDR3 spells CATSTGRTGKDLYGYTF. In DNA, the CDR3 is TGTGCCACCAGCACGGGCCGGACAGGGAAAGACCTCTATGGCTACACCTTC.

The chain couples TRBV5-4 to TRBJ2-4; TRBD2 agrees at 8 bases. Germline values: CDR1 SGHNT, CDR2 YYREEE (reference sequence). V dropped 3 bases and J dropped 3; count of bases not matched to a gene: 14. CDR3 length equals 18 residues. The CDR3 here is CASSSEDSGTGGKNIQYF. The CDR3 coding sequence is TGTGCCAGCAGCTCGGAAGATAGCGGGACGGGTGGCAAAAACATTCAGTACTTC.

This clone showed up just a few times. The chain employs TRBV5-6 and TRBJ2-7, with 8 bases aligning to TRBD1. V trimming: 3 bases; J trimming: 6 bases; junction bases outside the gene matches: 8. CDR3 size: 14 residues. Per the germline V gene, CDR1 is SGHDT and CDR2 is YYEEEE. Here the CDR3 DNA reads TGTGCCAGCAGCTGGTGGACAGGGCCCAGCGAGCAGTACTTC. It translates to CASSWWTGPSEQYF.

The rearrangement uses TRBV10-1 and TRBJ1-1; the D gene is possibly TRBD1 (6 bases). Germline V gene lookup returns CDR1 WNHNN and CDR2 SYGVQD (reference sequence). There are 12 residues in the CDR3. With 3 bases removed from V and 6 bases from J, the gap between germline ends came to 8 bases. The CDR3 DNA is TGCGCCAGCAGTGATGGACAGCCTGAAGCTTTCTTT. Translated: CASSDGQPEAFF.

This clone was detected only a few times. The gene calls are TRBV19 and TRBJ1-5; possible D gene TRBD1, 5 bases. This CDR3 region has 15 residues. CDR1 is LNHDA and CDR2 is SQIVND in the germline V gene (reference sequence). Trimming stripped 4 bases from V and 0 bases from J, with 10 bases between. The CDR3 DNA follows: TGTGCCAGTAGTACTCAGGGATATAGCAATCAGCCCCAGCATTTT. Translating gives CASSTQGYSNQPQHF.

The chain recombines TRBV7-9 with TRBJ1-1; 10 positions agree with TRBD1. Germline V lookup: CDR1 SEHNR, CDR2 FQNEAQ (reference sequence). V gave up 6 bases and J gave up 6 bases; unmatched junction bases: 7. The CDR3 is 14 residues long. CDR3 residues: CASSLGDRGAEAFF. The CDR3 DNA reads as TGTGCCAGCAGTTTGGGGGACAGGGGTGCTGAAGCTTTCTTT. Drawing the rest from reference TRBV7-9 and TRBJ1-1, the complete variable domain is DTGVSQNPRHKITKRGQNVTFRCDPISEHNRLYWYRQTLGQGPEFLTYFQNEAQLEKSRLLSDRFSAERPKGSFSTLEIQRTEQGDSAMYLCASSLGDRGAEAFFGQGTRLTVV.

The chain is built from TRBV7-9 and TRBJ1-2, with 7 positions matching TRBD1. V trimming: 5 bases; J trimming: 5 bases; junction bases outside the gene matches: 8. Germline CDR1 reads SEHNR; CDR2 reads FQNEAQ (reference sequence). CDR3 length equals 14 residues. In nucleotides, the CDR3 is TGTGCCAGCAGCCTAGGACAGGCGTGGTATGGCTACACCTTC. The encoded protein is CASSLGQAWYGYTF. The full variable domain, rest sourced from reference TRBV7-9 and TRBJ1-2, is DTGVSQNPRHKITKRGQNVTFRCDPISEHNRLYWYRQTLGQGPEFLTYFQNEAQLEKSRLLSDRFSAERPKGSFSTLEIQRTEQGDSAMYLCASSLGQAWYGYTFGSGTRLTVV.

This CDR3 is CASSYSRPEYYQPQHF. The CDR3 nucleotides read TGTGCCAGCAGTTACTCGAGACCGGAGTATTATCAGCCCCAGCATTTT. This chain connects TRBV6-5 to TRBJ1-5; D ambiguous. The CDR3 covers 16 residues. Trimming cost V 0 bases and J 5 bases, with 14 bases left between them. In germline, CDR1 is MNHEY, CDR2 SVGAGI.

This clone was counted once. The chain combines TRBV7-2 with TRBJ1-4; TRBD1 is a possible D gene (6 bases). The CDR3 has 17 amino acids. Germline loops: CDR1 SGHTA, CDR2 FQGNSA. V was pared by 4 bases and J by 7 bases, with 22 bases between. The CDR3 nucleotides are TGTGCCAGCAGCTCCCGGCCCTTGGGGGGGGCTGGTGAAAAACTGTTTTTT. As protein: CASSSRPLGGAGEKLFF.

The CDR3 region has the DNA TGTGCCAGCAGACGACAGGGTGAGAATCAGCCCCAGCATTTT. Protein product: CASRRQGENQPQHF. The rearrangement links TRBV2 to TRBJ1-5; TRBD1 aligns across 7 bases. Germline assignment: CDR1 SNHLY and CDR2 FYNNEI. The V segment lost 6 bases and the J segment 4 bases; nucleotides outside the gene matches: 6. This CDR3 has 14 residues.